This T cell receptor (beta chain) was sequenced during a study of a mutant IDH1 vaccine in newly diagnosed glioma. On the study more broadly: Patients had received radiotherapy, temozolomide, or both previously, most receiving both.

General study results and limits: Apparently, pseudoprogression bore no relation to changes among the top peripheral T cell clonotypes. Of the patients, around 93% had vaccine-induced immune responses.

The repertoire was sequenced with immunoSEQ multiplex PCR; TCRdb's copy has only in-frame clones and lacks some. The sample holds around 67,000 clones, over 70% seen once. On this clone itself: The antigen is unknown.

This sample's time point: baseline, week 1 (first vaccination visit). Treatment reported: pre-vaccination baseline after standard-of-care therapy. New WHO grade 3 or 4 astrocytomas that were IDH1-mutant and ATRX-lost occurred in the donors. Trimming removed 4 bases from V and 4 bases from J; junction bases left unmatched: 14. Germline CDR1 SGHDN, CDR2 FVKESK. The CDR3 is 17 residues long. The starting material was peripheral blood mononuclear cells (PBMCs), obtained from a glioma patient treated with radiotherapy, temozolomide or both. The V call is TRBV14, the J call TRBJ1-2, with 8 bases that match TRBD1. The receptor was derived from a woman between 18 and 29 years old with glioma. Some clones in this sample may be carry-over from other donors' samples. The CDR3 loop is CASSPTRQGQFFYGYTF. The CDR3 nucleotides read TGTGCCAGCAGCCCGACCAGACAGGGGCAATTCTTCTATGGCTACACCTTC.